The entry below gives a single T cell receptor beta chain sequence along with its context. The target antigen is unknown. The sample originates from a study of shared clonotypes between healthy human individuals. Study-level information: The cohort had two women and a few men, ages 18 to 49.

Study-wide points: Naive subsets tended to show greater estimated richness than memory subsets. It was observed that 5% to 6% of naive CD4 clonotypes were shared across a handful of donors.

TCRdb's table, derived via immunoSEQ multiplex PCR, lists solely in-frame clones and lacks some. This table holds around 2.3 million clones, approximately 94% found once. The germline V gene has CDR1 MNHNS and CDR2 SASEGT. CDR3 size: 15 residues. The V gene lost 1 base and the J gene lost 2 bases, with 12 bases spanning the gap. Memory CD4+ cells were the fraction left after CD45RA+ naive selection. This receptor was taken from a man between 18 and 35 years old in good health. The sample consisted of naive CD4+ T cells sorted from blood. Subset defined: CD45RA+ positively selected. The genes are TRBV6-1 and TRBJ2-7, with D perhaps matching TRBD1 (5 bases). The CDR3 DNA reads as TGTGCCAGCAGTGAAGATTGGACACCGACCTACGAGCAGTACTTC. It is translated as CASSEDWTPTYEQYF.